Below are 21 T cell receptor beta chains sequenced from a single sample in a study of T cell changes during pregnancy in multiple sclerosis. TCRdb keeps only in-frame clones here, not all; method: immunoSEQ multiplex PCR. This sample has under 80,000 clones; 85% to 95% occur once, and the top ten carry approximately 2.2%. The sequenced sample was peripheral blood, obtained before pregnancy. The source is a female donor with multiple sclerosis, enrolled in a pregnancy study.

The chain is built from TRBV11-2 and TRBJ2-3; maybe TRBD2 (6 bases). From germline, CDR1 is SGHAT and CDR2 FQNNGV. V was clipped by 5 bases and J by 4 bases, with 16 bases between them. The CDR3 sequence is 15 residues long. The CDR3 here is CASSHTRTGADTQYF. As DNA, the CDR3 is TGTGCCAGCAGCCACACTAGGACGGGGGCAGATACGCAGTATTTT.

The chain has TRBV6-4 and TRBJ1-2; D might be TRBD1 (5 bases). Per the germline V gene, CDR1 is MRHNA and CDR2 is SNTAGT. The CDR3 contains 15 residues. V dropped 5 bases and J dropped 7 bases, with 20 bases sitting between them. In nucleotides, the CDR3 is TGTGCCAGCAGTCTTGAGAGGGACTTTGGTGGTGGCTACACCTTC. Translating it yields CASSLERDFGGGYTF.

The CDR3 loop is CASSVPLAGGWEQYF. CDR3 nucleotides: TGCGCCAGCAGCGTTCCTCTAGCGGGAGGGTGGGAGCAGTACTTC. V and J are TRBV5-1 and TRBJ2-7; 12 bases are shared with TRBD2. Trimming at V came to 4 bases and at J to 7 bases, leaving 9 bases not matched to a gene. Germline CDR1 is SGHRS and CDR2 is YFSETQ. The CDR3 runs to 15 residues.

The chain has TRBV30 and TRBJ2-3; no definite D call. The CDR3 runs to 13 residues. V was shortened by 2 bases and J by 3 bases, with 9 bases between the two germline ends. Germline V lookup: CDR1 GTSNPN, CDR2 SVGIG (reference sequence). CDR3 in DNA: TGTGCCTGGAGTATAGCCTCAACAGATACGCAGTATTTT. Translation gives CAWSIASTDTQYF.

The chain has TRBV10-3 and TRBJ2-7, with 7 bases that match TRBD1. Looked up from germline, CDR1 is ENHRY and CDR2 is SYGVKD. V trimming: 6 bases; J trimming: 4 bases; junction bases outside the gene matches: 9. This CDR3 region has 14 residues. The CDR3 protein is CAISERGPEYEQYF. For the CDR3, the DNA is TGTGCCATCAGCGAAAGGGGGCCGGAATACGAGCAGTACTTC.

The chain uses TRBV5-1 and TRBJ2-7; 10 bases line up with TRBD2. J gave up 2 bases and V 2 bases, and 7 bases lay outside the gene matches. The CDR3 spans 16 residues. CDR1 is SGHRS, CDR2 YFSETQ, per germline. The CDR3 loop reads CASSLLRAGGPYEQYF. In DNA, the CDR3 is TGCGCCAGCAGCTTACTAAGAGCGGGAGGGCCCTACGAGCAGTACTTC.

V is TRBV6-6 and J is TRBJ1-5; tentatively, D is TRBD1 (5 bases). This CDR3 region has 16 residues. V was pared by 6 bases and J by 3 bases, with 18 bases between. CDR1 is MNHNY, CDR2 SVGAGI, per germline (reference sequence). The CDR3 DNA reads as TGTGCCAGCAGGGGCAGAGAACAGGCGGACAATCAGCCCCAGCATTTT. Translation: CASRGREQADNQPQHF.

The chain is built from TRBV5-5 and TRBJ1-2, with 12 bases that match TRBD1. Germline V lookup: CDR1 SGHKS, CDR2 YYEKEE (reference sequence). V gave up 8 bases and J gave up 4 bases; unmatched junction bases: 15. This CDR3 contains 17 residues. DNA of the CDR3: TGTGCCAGTTCGCCGGGACAGGGGGCACTCGTAGGCTATGGCTACACCTTC. It is translated as CASSPGQGALVGYGYTF.

The V call is TRBV9, the J call TRBJ2-1; D unclear. The germline V gene encodes CDR1 SGDLS and CDR2 YYNGEE. Trimming removed 0 bases at V and 4 bases at J, with 11 bases between. The CDR3 has 15 residues. The CDR3 sequence is CASSVDPRKYNEQFF. The CDR3 DNA follows: TGTGCCAGCAGCGTAGATCCTAGGAAATACAATGAGCAGTTCTTC.

The V and J genes are TRBV7-2 and TRBJ2-7; weak D call: TRBD2 (5 bases). V was clipped by 4 bases and J by 7 bases, with 20 bases between them. Germline-derived CDR1 and CDR2 are SGHTA and FQGNSA. The CDR3 sequence is 15 residues long. The DNA of the CDR3 is TGTGCCAGCAGCTATGCGGGTCGCCAGCCGGGGGAGCAGTACTTC. Translated, it gives CASSYAGRQPGEQYF.

The chain employs TRBV6-5 and TRBJ1-5; D uncertain. V lost 6 bases, J lost 3 bases, and 12 bases lay in between. Looked up from germline, CDR1 is MNHEY and CDR2 is SVGAGI. The CDR3 runs to 14 residues. CDR3 DNA: TGTGCCAGCAGCCCAACACCAACCAATCAGCCCCAGCATTTT. It codes for CASSPTPTNQPQHF.

The chain recombines TRBV7-8 with TRBJ2-7; possibly TRBD2 for D (6 bases). The germline V gene has CDR1 SGHVS and CDR2 FQNEAQ. The CDR3 runs 14 residues. Trimming stripped 4 bases from V and 7 bases from J, with 17 bases between. CDR3 nucleotides: TGTGCCAGCAGCTCACGGGACTTGCGCAGAGAGCAGTACTTC. It encodes CASSSRDLRREQYF.

V gene TRBV5-1 combines with J gene TRBJ2-2; the match to TRBD2 covers 7 bases. The CDR3 runs 15 residues. V shed 1 base, J shed 7 bases, and the junction held 7 bases outside the gene matches. Germline V gene sequence: CDR1 SGHRS, CDR2 YFSETQ. In DNA, the CDR3 is TGCGCCAGCAGCTTGTTGGCGGGAGATATCGGGGAGCTGTTTTTT. Its protein is CASSLLAGDIGELFF.

The V call is TRBV19, the J call TRBJ2-7; D gene uncertain. In germline, CDR1 is LNHDA, CDR2 SQIVND (reference sequence). V was clipped by 3 bases and J by 3 bases, with 9 bases between them. The CDR3 consists of 13 residues. The chain's CDR3 is CASSILGFYEQYF. The CDR3 DNA sequence: TGTGCCAGTAGTATCCTAGGATTCTACGAGCAGTACTTC.

The chain couples TRBV4-1 to TRBJ1-1; D gene ambiguous. The CDR3 has 14 amino acids. In germline, CDR1 is MGHRA, CDR2 YSYEKL. The ends were cut back, 1 base at V and 2 bases at J, with 8 bases in the middle. As DNA, the CDR3 is TGCGCCAGCAGCCAAGGGAGGGTAAACACTGAAGCTTTCTTT. Its translation: CASSQGRVNTEAFF.

The CDR3 protein is CASSQDSSPNEQFF. DNA for the CDR3: TGCGCCAGCAGCCAAGATTCTAGCCCCAATGAGCAGTTCTTC. This sequence joins TRBV4-3 and TRBJ2-1; tentatively, D is TRBD2 (5 bases). CDR1 LGHNA and CDR2 YSLEER come from the germline V gene. CDR3 length: 14 amino acids. The V end was cut by 0 bases, the J end by 6 bases, with 9 bases between.

The chain employs TRBV6-1 and TRBJ2-5; D is perhaps TRBD1 (5 bases). Germline values: CDR1 MNHNS, CDR2 SASEGT. V lost 2 bases, J lost 1 base, and 5 bases lay in between. This CDR3 is 13 amino acids long. The CDR3 region has the DNA TGTGCCAGCAGTGAACAGGGCCAAGAGACCCAGTACTTC. It yields the protein CASSEQGQETQYF.

Only one count was recorded for this clone. This chain joins TRBV11-3 and TRBJ1-4; 8 bases are a match to TRBD1. This CDR3 has 15 residues. Trimming cost V 4 bases and J 7 bases; bases outside gene matches: 8. CDR1 is SGHNT, CDR2 YENEEA, per germline. In DNA, the CDR3 is TGTGCCAGCAGCTCCTCGGACAGGGTGGTTGAAAAACTGTTTTTT. Its translation is CASSSSDRVVEKLFF.

This CDR3 is CASSRGTGTSTYEQYF. The CDR3 DNA sequence: TGTGCCAGCAGCCGCGGGACCGGGACTTCTACCTACGAGCAGTACTTC. The chain carries TRBV7-2 and TRBJ2-7; TRBD2 is a possible D gene (6 bases). Germline assignment: CDR1 SGHTA and CDR2 FQGNSA. This CDR3 has 16 residues. Trimming removed 5 bases at V and 2 bases at J, with 19 bases between.

The chain employs TRBV13 and TRBJ2-5, with D possibly matching TRBD1 (6 bases). Germline CDR1 and CDR2: PRHDT and FYEKMQ (reference sequence). This CDR3 contains 16 residues. The V end lost 5 bases, the J end lost 1 base, and 17 bases lay between the germline ends. For the CDR3, the DNA is TGTGCCAGCAGCCTGTCAACAGGGAGCCTCCAAGAGACCCAGTACTTC. Its translation is CASSLSTGSLQETQYF.

J is TRBJ1-2 and V is TRBV5-4, with TRBD1 matching over 10 bases. Germline CDR1 and CDR2: SGHNT and YYREEE (reference sequence). The junction had 7 bases not matched to a gene; V was cut back by 5 bases and J by 6 bases. This CDR3 has 14 residues. This chain's CDR3 is CASRSGTGADGYTF. CDR3 DNA sequence: TGTGCCAGCAGATCCGGGACAGGGGCTGATGGCTACACCTTC.